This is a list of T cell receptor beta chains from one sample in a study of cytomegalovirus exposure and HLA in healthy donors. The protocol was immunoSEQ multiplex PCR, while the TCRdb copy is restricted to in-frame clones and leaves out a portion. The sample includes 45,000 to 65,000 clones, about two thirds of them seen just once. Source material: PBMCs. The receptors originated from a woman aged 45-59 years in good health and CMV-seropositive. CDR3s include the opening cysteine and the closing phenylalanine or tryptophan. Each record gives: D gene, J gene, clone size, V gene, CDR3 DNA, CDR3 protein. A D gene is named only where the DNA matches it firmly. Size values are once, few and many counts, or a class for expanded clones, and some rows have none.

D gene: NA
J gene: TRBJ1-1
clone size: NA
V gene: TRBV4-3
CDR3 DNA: TGCGCCAGCAGCCTTGAGATGAACACTGAAGCTTTCTTT
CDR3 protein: CASSLEMNTEAFF

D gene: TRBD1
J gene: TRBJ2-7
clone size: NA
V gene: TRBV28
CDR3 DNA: TGTGCCAGCAGTTCAAGGACAGGGGGGGTCTCACGCTACGAGCAGTACTTC
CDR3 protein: CASSSRTGGVSRYEQYF

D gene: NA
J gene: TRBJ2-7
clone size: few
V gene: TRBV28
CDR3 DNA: TGTGCCAGCAAAACAGGGGACTCCCCCTCCTACGAGCAGTACTTC
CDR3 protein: CASKTGDSPSYEQYF

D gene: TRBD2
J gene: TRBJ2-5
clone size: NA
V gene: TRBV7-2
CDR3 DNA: TGTGCCAGCAGACCCGGACTAGCGGGACAAGAGACCCAGTACTTC
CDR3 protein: CASRPGLAGQETQYF

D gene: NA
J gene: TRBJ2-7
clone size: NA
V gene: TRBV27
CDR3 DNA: TGTGCCACCAGCGACGGGACTGGATATTACGAGCAGTACTTC
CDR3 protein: CATSDGTGYYEQYF

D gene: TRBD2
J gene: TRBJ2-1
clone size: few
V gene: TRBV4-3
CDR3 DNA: TGCGCCAGCAGCCAAGATGGAATAGGGACTAGCGGGAGTCTGAATGAGCAGTTCTTC
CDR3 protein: CASSQDGIGTSGSLNEQFF

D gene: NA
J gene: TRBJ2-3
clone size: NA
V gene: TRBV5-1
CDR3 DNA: TGCGCCAGCAGCTTCTTAGATACGCAGTATTTT
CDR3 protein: CASSFLDTQYF

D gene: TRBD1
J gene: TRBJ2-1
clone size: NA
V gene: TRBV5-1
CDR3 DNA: TGCGCCAGCAGCTTCCCCCGGGACAGGGGCAACAATGAGCAGTTCTTC
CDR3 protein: CASSFPRDRGNNEQFF

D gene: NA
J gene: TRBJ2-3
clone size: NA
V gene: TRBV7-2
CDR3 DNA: TGTGCCAGCAGCTCCCAACAGGGCACAGATACGCAGTATTTT
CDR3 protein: CASSSQQGTDTQYF

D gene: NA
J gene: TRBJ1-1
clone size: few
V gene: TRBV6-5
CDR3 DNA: TGTGCCAGCAGTTTTCTGCGGACTGAAGCTTTCTTT
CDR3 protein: CASSFLRTEAFF

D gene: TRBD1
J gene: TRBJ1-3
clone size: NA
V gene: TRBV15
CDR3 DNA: TGTGCCACCAGCAGGACAAAATACCCTGGACAGGGTCACTCTGGAAACACCATATATTTT
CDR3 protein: CATSRTKYPGQGHSGNTIYF

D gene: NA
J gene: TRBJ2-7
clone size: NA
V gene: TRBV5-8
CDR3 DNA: TGTGCCAGCAGCTTGCTGGCCCAGGTTGGCGAGCAGTACTTC
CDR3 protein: CASSLLAQVGEQYF

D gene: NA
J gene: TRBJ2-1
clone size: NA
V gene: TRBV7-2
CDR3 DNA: TGTGCCAGCAGCTCGGGACTTAACAATGAGCAGTTCTTC
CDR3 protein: CASSSGLNNEQFF

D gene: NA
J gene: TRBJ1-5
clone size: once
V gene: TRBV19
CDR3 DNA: TGTGCCAGTAGTAAAACATCCTCATTCAATCAGCCCCAGCATTTT
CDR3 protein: CASSKTSSFNQPQHF

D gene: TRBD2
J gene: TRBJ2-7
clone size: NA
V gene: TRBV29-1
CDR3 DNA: TGCAGCGTTGTACTAGCGGGAGGCCACGAGCAGTACTTC
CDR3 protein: CSVVLAGGHEQYF

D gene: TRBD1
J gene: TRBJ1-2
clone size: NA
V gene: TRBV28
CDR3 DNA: TGTGCCAGCAGGACACAGGGGGGAGGCTATGGCTACACCTTC
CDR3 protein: CASRTQGGGYGYTF

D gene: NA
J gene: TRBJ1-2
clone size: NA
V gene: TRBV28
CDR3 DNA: TGTGCCAGCAGTGGCCCAGGTTTAAACTATGGCTACACCTTC
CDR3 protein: CASSGPGLNYGYTF

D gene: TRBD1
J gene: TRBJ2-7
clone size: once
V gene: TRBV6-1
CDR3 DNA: TGTGCCAGCAGCCAGGGGGACCCCTTCTACGAGCAGTACTTC
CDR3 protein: CASSQGDPFYEQYF

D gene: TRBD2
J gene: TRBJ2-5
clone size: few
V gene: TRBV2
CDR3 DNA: TGTGCCAGCAGTGAACAGGGCGGGGGGTGGCAAGAGACCCAGTACTTC
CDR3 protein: CASSEQGGGWQETQYF

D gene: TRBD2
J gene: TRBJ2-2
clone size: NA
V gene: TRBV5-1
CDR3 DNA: TGCGCCAGCAGCTCTAGCGGAGCGAACACCGGGGAGCTGTTTTTT
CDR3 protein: CASSSSGANTGELFF

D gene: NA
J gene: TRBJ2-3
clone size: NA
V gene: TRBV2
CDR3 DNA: TGTGCCAGCAGTGAAAGGAGAGGGACAGATACGCAGTATTTT
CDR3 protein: CASSERRGTDTQYF

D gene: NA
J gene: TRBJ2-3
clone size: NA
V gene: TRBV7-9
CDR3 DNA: TGTGCCAGCAGCTTAGTCCAGTCTAGCACAGATACGCAGTATTTT
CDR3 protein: CASSLVQSSTDTQYF

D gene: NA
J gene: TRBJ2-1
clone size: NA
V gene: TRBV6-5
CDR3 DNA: TGTGCCAGCAGTTTCGGGGGAGAACCTGAGCAGTTCTTC
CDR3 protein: CASSFGGEPEQFF

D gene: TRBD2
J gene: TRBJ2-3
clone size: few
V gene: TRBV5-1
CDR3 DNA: TGCGCCAGCGGGACCGGGACTAGCGGCTTGGGTACGCAGTATTTT
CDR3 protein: CASGTGTSGLGTQYF

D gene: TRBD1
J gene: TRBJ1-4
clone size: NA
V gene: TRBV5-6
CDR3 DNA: TGTGCCAGCAGCTTGATACGCGACAGGGGGCGGAATGAAAAACTGTTTTTT
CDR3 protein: CASSLIRDRGRNEKLFF

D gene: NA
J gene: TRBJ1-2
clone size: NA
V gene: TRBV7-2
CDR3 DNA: TGTGCCAGCAGCTTAGGGTCAGGCAAATTATACTATGGCTACACCTTC
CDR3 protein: CASSLGSGKLYYGYTF

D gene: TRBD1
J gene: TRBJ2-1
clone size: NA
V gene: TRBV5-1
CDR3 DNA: TGCGCCAGCAGCTTAATCCCAGGGGGTGGCAATGAGCAGTTCTTC
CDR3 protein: CASSLIPGGGNEQFF